This TCR beta chain was identified during a study of T cells after yellow fever vaccination. This clonotype was counted between two and nine times. The CDR3 is 17 residues long. CDR1 MDHEN and CDR2 SYDVKM come from the germline V gene. The ends lost 5 bases at V and 0 bases at J; junction bases unmatched: 13. TCRdb recomputed calls from the 5' RACE reads with MiXCR, one row per CDR3 protein. The table includes 170,000 or so distinct CDR3 sequences, 7% to 10% detected once. The chain carries TRBV28 and TRBJ2-7, with TRBD1 identical over 7 bases. This receptor was identified in a man between 18 and 29 years old who received the YFV17D yellow fever vaccine. Sample: CD8+ T cells sorted from PBMCs, taken 45 days after the yellow fever booster vaccination. Here the CDR3 reads CASSPLRKQGLSYEQYV. CDR3 DNA: TGTGCCAGCAGTCCCCTTCGGAAACAGGGGCTCTCCTACGAGCAGTACGTC.